The 21 T cell receptor beta chains below all came from one sample that was sequenced in a study of blood T cell repertoires in COVID-19. Repertoires were generated with immunoSEQ multiplex PCR, while TCRdb's copy carries only in-frame clones and drops some. The sample contains around 240,000 clones, 85% to 90% of which appear only once. The specimen was PBMCs or T cells enriched from blood (not recorded which). These receptors came from a man aged 45-65 years who had been exposed to COVID-19.

The V and J genes are TRBV5-1 and TRBJ1-3, with 10 bases that match TRBD1. The CDR3 contains 18 residues. The J segment lost 4 bases and the V segment lost 4 bases, leaving 14 bases of the junction unmatched. Looked up from germline, CDR1 is SGHRS and CDR2 is YFSETQ. In DNA, the CDR3 is TGCGCCAGCAGCACGGGACAGGGGCCCGCCATGGGGGGAAACACCATATATTTT. Protein sequence: CASSTGQGPAMGGNTIYF.

This chain links TRBV10-3 with TRBJ2-3, with D unclear. Germline CDR1 ENHRY, CDR2 SYGVKD. The CDR3 runs to 14 residues. V gave up 0 bases and J gave up 8 bases, with 12 bases separating them. CDR3 sequence reads: CAISESGRVGTQYF. For the CDR3, the DNA is TGTGCCATCAGTGAGTCGGGTCGGGTTGGTACGCAGTATTTT.

On this clone: Its ends do not fully match the called genes, so a read error is possible. The chain links TRBV14 to TRBJ2-1; a possible D gene is TRBD2 (5 bases). The germline CDR1 and CDR2 sequences are SGHDN and FVKESK. The CDR3 spans 13 residues. The CDR3 sequence: CASSEDPYGKQFF. The CDR3 DNA is TGTGCCAGCAGCGAAGACCCCTACGGGAAGCAGTTCTTC.

The chain has TRBV2 and TRBJ2-7; the D gene is possibly TRBD1 (6 bases). The CDR3 contains 17 residues. From germline, CDR1 is SNHLY and CDR2 FYNNEI. The V end lost 4 bases, the J end lost 3 bases, and 22 bases lay between the germline ends. CDR3 DNA sequence: TGTGCCAGCAGTGGGGGCAGGGGAGACCGAGACAACTACGAGCAGTACTTC. This encodes CASSGGRGDRDNYEQYF. Full variable domain (rest looked up from reference TRBV2 and TRBJ2-7): EPEVTQTPSHQVTQMGQEVILRCVPISNHLYFYWYRQILGQKVEFLVSFYNNEISEKSEIFDDQFSVERPDGSNFTLKIRSTKLEDSAMYFCASSGGRGDRDNYEQYFGPGTRLTVT.

The V and J genes are TRBV5-1 and TRBJ2-6, with unresolved D. This CDR3 is 15 amino acids long. The germline gives CDR1 SGHRS, CDR2 YFSETQ. V was cut by 4 bases and J by 1 base, with 9 bases left in between. DNA for the CDR3: TGCGCCAGCAGCACGGCACAGTCTGGGGCCAACGTCCTGACTTTC. Protein: CASSTAQSGANVLTF.

This chain links TRBV24-1 with TRBJ2-2; 11 nucleotides match TRBD2. Germline CDR1 KGHDR, CDR2 SFDVKD. After removal of 3 bases from V and 3 bases from J, the junction contained 8 bases not matched to a gene. The CDR3 loop spans 18 amino acids. DNA of the CDR3: TGTGCCACCAGTGATACTAGCGGGAGACTCTGGGACACCGGGGAGCTGTTTTTT. As protein: CATSDTSGRLWDTGELFF.

This clone was observed a handful of times. The V and J genes are TRBV5-1 and TRBJ1-1; D might be TRBD1 (6 bases). Germline CDR1 is SGHRS and CDR2 is YFSETQ. V shed 1 base and J shed 0 bases, with 13 bases lying between them. The CDR3 extends over 16 amino acids. The CDR3 sequence: CASSLITGPMNTEAFF. The CDR3 nucleotides are TGCGCCAGCAGCTTGATAACAGGGCCTATGAACACTGAAGCTTTCTTT.

The gene calls are TRBV28 and TRBJ1-5; 9 bases agree with TRBD1. The CDR3 length is 14 residues. Per germline, CDR1 MDHEN and CDR2 SYDVKM. The trim removed 4 bases at V and 5 bases at J, leaving 3 bases unmatched. The CDR3 sequence is CASSSGTGYQPQHF. For the CDR3, the DNA is TGTGCCAGCAGTTCCGGGACAGGGTATCAGCCCCAGCATTTT.

The chain employs TRBV5-5 and TRBJ2-7; D is uncertain. CDR3 length equals 15 residues. Trimming removed 0 bases at V and 0 bases at J, with 10 bases between. Germline V gene lookup returns CDR1 SGHKS and CDR2 YYEKEE (reference sequence). In nucleotides, the CDR3 is TGTGCCAGCAGCTTGGGGGCAGAAAGCTCCTACGAGCAGTACTTC. Protein: CASSLGAESSYEQYF.

This CDR3 is CASSDGSGGSSYEQYV. DNA of the CDR3: TGCGCCAGCAGTGATGGGTCGGGGGGAAGCTCCTACGAGCAGTACGTC. V gene TRBV10-2 combines with J gene TRBJ2-7; 7 positions agree with TRBD2. CDR1 is WSHSY, CDR2 SAAADI, per germline. The CDR3 consists of 16 residues. With 3 bases clipped from V and 0 bases from J, the junction kept 8 bases outside the gene matches.

V is TRBV28 and J is TRBJ2-2; D remains unclear. CDR1 is MDHEN and CDR2 is SYDVKM in the germline V gene. With 7 bases removed from V and 0 bases from J, the gap between germline ends came to 15 bases. CDR3 length: 16 amino acids. The CDR3 reads CASTVLTFANTGELFF. In DNA, the CDR3 is TGTGCCAGCACGGTCCTCACGTTCGCGAACACCGGGGAGCTGTTTTTT.

For the CDR3, the DNA is TGTGCCAGCAGCTTTCATAGGGGGAAGAACAATGAGCAGTTCTTC. Translation gives CASSFHRGKNNEQFF. The chain has TRBV7-3 and TRBJ2-1; D is possibly TRBD1 (6 bases). Germline V gene lookup returns CDR1 SGHTA and CDR2 FQGTGA. Trimming left V 3 bases short and J 5 bases short, with 14 bases between. The CDR3 covers 15 residues. Based on the CDR3 plus reference TRBV7-3 and TRBJ2-1, the full variable domain is GAGVSQTPSNKVTEKGKYVELRCDPISGHTALYWYRQSLGQGPEFLIYFQGTGAADDSGLPNDRFFAVRPEGSVSTLKIQRTERGDSAVYLCASSFHRGKNNEQFFGPGTRLTVL.

The chain joins TRBV5-1 to TRBJ2-1; D remains ambiguous. V gave up 0 bases and J gave up 7 bases, with 11 bases separating them. Germline V gene lookup returns CDR1 SGHRS and CDR2 YFSETQ. The CDR3 length is 14 residues. CDR3 region: CASSLALLRNEQFF. The CDR3, as DNA: TGCGCCAGCAGCTTGGCGCTATTGAGGAATGAGCAGTTCTTC.

Remarks on this clone: The sample holds other DNA sequences that translate to the same CDR3. The chain has TRBV18 and TRBJ1-2, with 9 nucleotides matching TRBD1. The CDR3 runs to 14 residues. Trimming cost V 0 bases and J 8 bases; bases outside gene matches: 4. Germline V CDR1 and CDR2: KGHSH, LQKENI. The CDR3 region is CASSPPGQGLGYTF. CDR3 nucleotides: TGTGCCAGCTCACCACCGGGACAGGGTTTGGGCTACACCTTC.

This sequence joins TRBV10-3 and TRBJ2-7, with a tentative D call TRBD2 (6 bases). The germline CDR1 and CDR2 sequences are ENHRY and SYGVKD. The CDR3 consists of 14 residues. V was clipped by 0 bases and J by 3 bases, with 9 bases between them. This CDR3 is CAISESRDFYEQYV. In DNA, the CDR3 is TGTGCCATCAGTGAGTCAAGGGACTTCTACGAGCAGTACGTC.

The chain combines TRBV29-1 with TRBJ2-7; TRBD1 aligns across 7 bases. CDR1 and CDR2 from the germline V gene are SQVTM and ANQGSEA. V lost 1 base to trimming and J lost 0 bases; unmatched junction nucleotides: 6. There are 15 residues in the CDR3. CDR3 protein: CSVEVKGAYSYEQYF. The CDR3 DNA follows: TGCAGCGTTGAAGTAAAGGGGGCCTACTCCTACGAGCAGTACTTC.

This clone was counted a single time. The gene calls are TRBV5-1 and TRBJ2-7; 9 bases line up with TRBD2. With 2 bases clipped from V and 5 bases from J, the junction kept 5 bases outside the gene matches. The V gene's germline CDR1 is SGHRS and CDR2 YFSETQ. The CDR3 is made up of 14 amino acids. The CDR3 sequence is CASSFQRGEDEQYF. CDR3 nucleotides: TGCGCCAGCAGCTTCCAGCGGGGGGAAGACGAGCAGTACTTC.

The chain uses TRBV4-1 and TRBJ2-1; 8 positions match TRBD2. The CDR3 sequence is 16 residues long. Per the germline V gene, CDR1 is MGHRA and CDR2 is YSYEKL. V lost 3 bases to trimming and J lost 0 bases; unmatched junction nucleotides: 4. CDR3 sequence reads: CASSQTSANSYNEQFF. The CDR3 DNA follows: TGCGCCAGCAGCCAGACTAGCGCAAACTCCTACAATGAGCAGTTCTTC.

Only a few counts were recorded for this clone. Compared with germline, one end of the junction differs, possibly owing to a read error. The V gene is TRBV2, the J gene TRBJ1-1; the D is unclear. Germline V gene lookup returns CDR1 SNHLY and CDR2 FYNNEI. The CDR3 consists of 11 residues. CDR3 in DNA: TGTGCCAGCAGTGAAGGGCCGTCGTTGGTCTTT. Translated, it gives CASSEGPSLVF.

The chain links TRBV6-5 to TRBJ1-1; 9 bases are shared with TRBD1. The junction had 5 bases not matched to a gene; V was cut back by 9 bases and J by 9 bases. There are 11 residues in the CDR3. Germline V gives CDR1 MNHEY, CDR2 SVGAGI. DNA of the CDR3: TGTGCCAGTACTGGGACAGGGCAAGCTTTCTTT. Translated: CASTGTGQAFF.

The V and J genes are TRBV7-8 and TRBJ1-6; TRBD1 aligns across 8 bases. The CDR3 is made up of 17 amino acids. Germline-derived CDR1 and CDR2 are SGHVS and FQNEAQ. Losses at the gene ends were 2 bases for V and 5 bases for J; bases not matched to a gene: 8. In DNA, the CDR3 is TGTGCCAGCAGCTTATATCAGGGGGCGATAGATAATTCACCCCTCCACTTT. It encodes CASSLYQGAIDNSPLHF.